Sequencing of this T cell receptor (beta chain) was carried out in a study of T cell responses to AZD1222 COVID-19 vaccine. Study-wide points: Females outnumbered males among donors, who were mostly white British; clonal diversity was possibly underestimated.

On this clone itself: The antigen is undetermined.

Trimming took 5 bases from V and 7 from J; bases not matched to a gene: 11. This CDR3 region has 14 residues. Germline V gives CDR1 MDHEN, CDR2 SYDVKM. Clones were read by immunoSEQ multiplex PCR, and TCRdb kept only the in-frame ones, dropping some. This sample yields around 140,000 clones, of which 90% to 95% are seen a single time; roughly 3.5% belongs to the top ten. This chain joins TRBV28 and TRBJ2-7, with TRBD2 identical over 7 bases. Sequencing used peripheral blood, obtained 28 days after the second AZD1222 dose. This receptor was taken from an adult who received the AZD1222 COVID-19 vaccine. CDR3 sequence: CASSLTGGVGEQYF. CDR3 coding DNA: TGTGCCAGCAGTCTAACGGGGGGAGTTGGAGAGCAGTACTTC.